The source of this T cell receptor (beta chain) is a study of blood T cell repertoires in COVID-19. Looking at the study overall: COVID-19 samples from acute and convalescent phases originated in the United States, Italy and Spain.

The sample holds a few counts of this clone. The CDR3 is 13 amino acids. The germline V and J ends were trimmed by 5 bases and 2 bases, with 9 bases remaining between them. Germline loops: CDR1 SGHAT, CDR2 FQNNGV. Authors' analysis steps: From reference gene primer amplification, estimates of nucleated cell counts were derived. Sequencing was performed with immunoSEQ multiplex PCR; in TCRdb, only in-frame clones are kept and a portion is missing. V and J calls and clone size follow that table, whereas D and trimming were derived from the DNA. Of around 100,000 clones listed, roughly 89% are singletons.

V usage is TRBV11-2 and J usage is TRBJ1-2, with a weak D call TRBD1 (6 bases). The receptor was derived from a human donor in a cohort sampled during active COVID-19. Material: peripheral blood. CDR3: CASSPGQNYGYTF. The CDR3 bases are TGTGCCAGCAGCCCGGGACAAAACTATGGCTACACCTTC.